The rows below give T cell receptor beta chains drawn from one sample of a study of T cell repertoires in cytomegalovirus infection. TCRdb independently ran MiXCR on the reads; one entry per CDR3 protein. This sample yields approximately 250,000 distinct CDR3 sequences, of which 9% to 15% are seen a single time; 1.5% to 2% belongs to the top ten. Sequencing used PBMCs. The receptor set was obtained from a human donor in good health (CMV status not recorded). Some clones in this sample may be carry-over from other donors' samples. CDR3s include the opening cysteine and the closing phenylalanine or tryptophan. D genes are given only for firm matches. Clone size is not always given. Where it is, it says once, few, many or a class for expanded clones.

abundance | d_gene | j_gene | v_gene | CDR3aa | CDR3nt
few | TRBD1 | TRBJ2-5 | TRBV2 | CASSGTGGETQYF | TGTGCCAGCAGTGGGACAGGGGGAGAGACCCAGTACTTC
many | TRBD2 | TRBJ2-7 | TRBV7-6 | CASTPRASGGYEQYF | TGTGCCAGCACCCCAAGGGCTAGCGGGGGCTACGAGCAGTACTTC
few | TRBD1 | TRBJ1-2 | TRBV19 | CASRGGQNYGYTF | TGTGCCAGTAGGGGGGGACAGAACTATGGCTACACCTTC
few | TRBD1 | TRBJ2-5 | TRBV5-4 | CASSLGDSQETQYF | TGTGCCAGCAGCTTGGGGGACAGCCAAGAGACCCAGTACTTC
many | TRBD2 | TRBJ2-5 | TRBV7-2 | CASSLWTSGGGETQYF | TGTGCCAGCAGCTTATGGACTAGCGGGGGGGGGGAGACCCAGTACTTC
. | TRBD1 | TRBJ1-2 | TRBV19 | CASSIPGGAANGYTF | TGTGCCAGTAGTATACCAGGGGGCGCCGCCAATGGCTACACCTTC
many | . | TRBJ1-1 | TRBV7-2 | CASSPLGRTVSLNTEAFF | TGTGCCAGCAGCCCCCTGGGTCGGACAGTTTCCTTGAACACTGAAGCTTTCTTT
many | TRBD2 | TRBJ2-5 | TRBV7-8 | CASSLGRAGGETQYF | TGTGCCAGCAGCTTAGGGCGCGCGGGGGGCGAGACCCAGTACTTC
many | . | TRBJ2-3 | TRBV7-8 | CASSLAFKGSSTDTQYF | TGTGCCAGCAGCTTAGCTTTCAAGGGGAGTAGCACAGATACGCAGTATTTT
. | . | TRBJ1-4 | TRBV7-9 | CASSTPPGGATTNEKLFF | TGTGCCAGCAGCACCCCCCCCGGGGGGGCGACAACTAATGAAAAACTGTTTTTT
many | TRBD2 | TRBJ2-3 | TRBV18 | CASLGPGTSGSGADTQYF | TGTGCCAGCTTAGGACCCGGGACTAGCGGGAGTGGCGCAGATACGCAGTATTTT
. | . | TRBJ2-7 | TRBV9 | CASSETSGNPPREQYF | TGTGCCAGCAGCGAGACCTCGGGAAACCCACCCCGGGAGCAGTACTTC
many | TRBD1 | TRBJ1-5 | TRBV7-2 | CASSRQGASGSQPQHF | TGTGCCAGCAGCAGACAGGGGGCGAGCGGTTCTCAGCCCCAGCATTTT
. | TRBD1 | TRBJ1-1 | TRBV29-1 | CSAGQERTEAFF | TGCAGCGCTGGACAGGAACGGACTGAAGCTTTCTTT
many | . | TRBJ2-6 | TRBV7-6 | CASSLTSSGANVLTF | TGTGCCAGCAGCTTAACATCCTCTGGGGCCAACGTCCTGACTTTC
many | . | TRBJ2-5 | TRBV7-2 | CASSFRPDQETQYF | TGTGCCAGCAGCTTCCGGCCCGATCAAGAGACCCAGTACTTC
. | . | TRBJ2-5 | TRBV7-2 | CASSLVSGVETPYF | TGTGCCAGCAGCTTAGTCTCAGGGGTCGAGACCCCGTACTTC
. | . | TRBJ1-2 | TRBV29-1 | CSAGQGQDYGYTF | TGCAGCGCTGGGCAGGGCCAGGACTATGGCTACACCTTC
many | . | TRBJ2-7 | TRBV28 | CASSPTGEQYF | TGTGCCAGCAGCCCCACGGGTGAGCAGTACTTC
. | . | TRBJ2-3 | TRBV10-3 | CAISGSTIGGQAFATQYF | TGTGCCATCAGCGGATCAACTATCGGGGGGCAAGCCTTTGCTACGCAGTATTTT
. | . | TRBJ2-3 | TRBV5-1 | CASSLQGPSTDTQYF | TGCGCCAGCAGCCTCCAGGGTCCTAGCACAGATACGCAGTATTTT
once | . | TRBJ2-2 | TRBV29-1 | CSPDRNTGELFF | TGCAGCCCTGATCGAAACACCGGGGAGCTGTTTTTT
. | . | TRBJ2-7 | TRBV6-6 | CASSLPQQSSYEQYF | TGTGCCAGCAGTTTACCCCAACAAAGCTCCTACGAGCAGTACTTC
many | TRBD1 | TRBJ1-5 | TRBV7-2 | CASSLVGTGGWQPQHF | TGTGCCAGCAGCTTAGTTGGGACAGGGGGTTGGCAGCCCCAGCATTTT
. | TRBD1 | TRBJ2-5 | TRBV19 | CASSTTGGSPQETQYF | TGTGCCAGTAGTACTACAGGGGGCAGCCCCCAAGAGACCCAGTACTTC
many | . | TRBJ1-1 | TRBV20-1 | CSARDRGNTEAFF | TGCAGTGCTAGAGATCGGGGGAACACTGAAGCTTTCTTT
few | . | TRBJ1-3 | TRBV20-1 | CSARDWGGSSGNTIYF | TGCAGTGCTAGAGATTGGGGAGGGAGCTCTGGAAACACCATATATTTT
many | TRBD1 | TRBJ1-1 | TRBV7-9 | CASSSTDRGGGTEAFF | TGTGCCAGCAGCTCTACCGACAGGGGCGGAGGCACTGAAGCTTTCTTT
many | . | TRBJ1-3 | TRBV11-2 | CASSLDTLNSGNTIYF | TGTGCCAGCAGCCTGGACACCCTGAACTCTGGAAACACCATATATTTT
. | . | TRBJ1-4 | TRBV3-1 | CASSRMGDTEKLFF | TGTGCCAGCAGCCGGATGGGGGATACGGAAAAACTGTTTTTT
. | TRBD1 | TRBJ2-3 | TRBV24-1 | CATSDRTGPYTDTQYF | TGTGCCACCAGTGATCGGACAGGACCATACACAGATACGCAGTATTTT
many | . | TRBJ2-3 | TRBV7-2 | CASSPTGADTQYF | TGTGCCAGCAGCCCCACAGGTGCGGATACGCAGTATTTT
many | . | TRBJ2-1 | TRBV6-1 | CASSERDRSRALFF | TGTGCCAGCAGTGAACGGGATCGTTCTAGGGCTCTGTTCTTC
many | . | TRBJ1-4 | TRBV7-2 | CASSLVRQGNEKLFF | TGTGCCAGCAGCTTAGTAAGGCAGGGGAATGAAAAACTGTTTTTT
. | TRBD1 | TRBJ2-7 | TRBV20-1 | CSARLPGQFYEQYF | TGCAGTGCTAGACTACCGGGACAGTTTTACGAGCAGTACTTC
. | TRBD2 | TRBJ2-3 | TRBV20-1 | CSARRSSGGGGGTDTQYF | TGCAGTGCCCGCCGGAGTAGCGGGGGGGGAGGTGGCACAGATACGCAGTATTTT
. | . | TRBJ2-1 | TRBV11-3 | CASSLDNPYNEQFF | TGTGCCAGCAGCTTAGATAATCCCTACAATGAGCAGTTCTTC
few | . | TRBJ1-6 | TRBV5-6 | CASSGGGTVSSYNSPLHF | TGTGCCAGCAGCGGGGGAGGGACCGTAAGCTCCTATAATTCACCCCTCCACTTT
few | . | TRBJ1-2 | TRBV12-3/TRBV12-4 | CASSLTPFAYGYTF | TGTGCCAGCAGTTTAACCCCCTTTGCTTATGGCTACACCTTC
few | . | TRBJ2-7 | TRBV19 | CASSVQSSYEQYF | TGTGCCAGTAGTGTGCAGTCCTCCTACGAGCAGTACTTC
few | . | TRBJ1-6 | TRBV19 | CASSPSRDSPLHF | TGTGCCAGTAGTCCGTCCAGGGATTCACCCCTCCACTTT
many | . | TRBJ2-1 | TRBV28 | CASSTSSSYNEQFF | TGTGCCAGCAGTACATCGAGCTCCTACAATGAGCAGTTCTTC
. | TRBD2 | TRBJ2-7 | TRBV20-1 | CSASEAAGGSYEQYF | TGCAGTGCTAGTGAGGCGGCGGGAGGTTCCTACGAGCAGTACTTC
. | . | TRBJ2-2 | TRBV27 | CASSQPRAPTGELFF | TGTGCCAGCAGCCAACCCAGGGCCCCCACCGGGGAGCTGTTTTTT
. | . | TRBJ2-7 | TRBV20-1 | CSARFIGRSYEQYF | TGCAGTGCTAGGTTTATCGGCAGGTCCTACGAGCAGTACTTC
few | . | TRBJ1-1 | TRBV28 | CASSYYPDGQNTEAFF | TGTGCCAGCAGCTATTACCCGGACGGCCAGAACACTGAAGCTTTCTTT
many | . | TRBJ2-6 | TRBV5-1 | CASSTTGGLSGANVLTF | TGCGCCAGCAGCACAACGGGGGGCCTCTCTGGGGCCAACGTCCTGACTTTC
many | TRBD1 | TRBJ1-5 | TRBV6-6 | CASSYSETGVSQPQHF | TGTGCCAGCAGTTACTCGGAGACAGGGGTCAGTCAGCCCCAGCATTTT
many | TRBD1 | TRBJ1-1 | TRBV19 | CATRDRGLTEAFF | TGTGCCACCCGAGACAGGGGGCTCACTGAAGCTTTCTTT
. | . | TRBJ2-5 | TRBV6-2/TRBV6-3 | CASGQVRETQYF | TGTGCCAGCGGGCAGGTGCGGGAGACCCAGTACTTC
many | . | TRBJ1-2 | TRBV28 | CASSWDSQGYGYTF | TGTGCCAGCAGTTGGGACTCCCAGGGGTATGGCTACACCTTC
. | . | TRBJ1-4 | TRBV19 | CASSDLLERTTNEKLFF | TGTGCCAGTAGTGATCTCCTCGAGCGAACAACTAATGAAAAACTGTTTTTT
. | . | TRBJ1-2 | TRBV27 | CASSPSTNYGYTF | TGTGCCAGCAGCCCGAGCACTAACTATGGCTACACCTTC
many | TRBD2 | TRBJ2-1 | TRBV6-5 | CASSNPRGGRRNEQFF | TGTGCCAGCAGTAACCCCCGGGGGGGGAGGCGCAATGAGCAGTTCTTC
many | . | TRBJ1-1 | TRBV12-3/TRBV12-4 | CASSKDSPYTEAFF | TGTGCCAGCAGCAAAGACAGCCCATACACTGAAGCTTTCTTT
few | . | TRBJ1-2 | TRBV29-1 | CSVEKGVANYGYTF | TGCAGCGTTGAAAAGGGAGTGGCGAACTATGGCTACACCTTC
. | TRBD1 | TRBJ1-1 | TRBV7-3 | CASSQNRGQLTEAFF | TGTGCCAGCAGCCAGAACAGGGGTCAATTGACTGAAGCTTTCTTT
. | . | TRBJ1-1 | TRBV6-2/TRBV6-3 | CASSYGTARGAFF | TGTGCCAGCAGTTACGGTACTGCGAGGGGAGCTTTCTTT
. | . | TRBJ2-5 | TRBV7-2 | CASTLVRGQETQYF | TGTGCCAGCACCTTAGTCAGGGGCCAAGAGACCCAGTACTTC